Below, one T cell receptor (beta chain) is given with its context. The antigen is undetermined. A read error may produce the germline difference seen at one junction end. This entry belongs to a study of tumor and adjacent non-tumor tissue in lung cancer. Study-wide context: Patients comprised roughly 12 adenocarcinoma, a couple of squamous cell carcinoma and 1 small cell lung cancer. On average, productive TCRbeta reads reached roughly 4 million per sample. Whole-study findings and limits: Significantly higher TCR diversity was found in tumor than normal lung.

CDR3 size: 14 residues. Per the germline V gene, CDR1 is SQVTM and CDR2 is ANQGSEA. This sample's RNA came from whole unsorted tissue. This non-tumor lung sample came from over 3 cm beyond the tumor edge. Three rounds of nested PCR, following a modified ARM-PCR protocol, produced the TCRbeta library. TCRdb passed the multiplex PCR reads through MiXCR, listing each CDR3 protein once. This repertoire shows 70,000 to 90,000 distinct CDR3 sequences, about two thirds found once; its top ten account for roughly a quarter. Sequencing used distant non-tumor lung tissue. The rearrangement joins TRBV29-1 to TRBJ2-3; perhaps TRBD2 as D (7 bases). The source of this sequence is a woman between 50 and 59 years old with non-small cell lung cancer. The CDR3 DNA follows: TGTAGCGTTCGAGGGGGGGTCCACACAGATACGGAGTATTTT. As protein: CSVRGGVHTDTEYF.